A selection of T cell receptor beta chains follows, all from one sample in a study of CD8 T cells in Susac syndrome. MiXCR, applied by TCRdb to the immunoSEQ multiplex PCR reads, yields one record per CDR3 protein. The sample lists under 200,000 distinct CDR3 sequences; approximately 95% were seen once. Sequenced sample: CD8+ T cells from PBMCs. Every receptor here comes from a human donor with Susac syndrome. Each CDR3 is given with its conserved first and last residue. Fields, in order: clone size, J gene, D gene, V gene, CDR3 protein, CDR3 DNA. D genes are given only for firm matches. The size entry is marked missing in some rows and otherwise reads once, few, many or a size class.

>.|TRBJ2-1|.|TRBV5-1
CASSRPRGLEQFF
TGCGCCAGCAGCCGTCCGAGGGGCCTTGAGCAGTTCTTC
>.|TRBJ2-5|.|TRBV7-9
CASSLATGLQETQYF
TGTGCCAGCAGCTTAGCAACGGGACTCCAAGAGACCCAGTACTTC
>.|TRBJ1-2|.|TRBV27
CASSFRTGLLVDGYTF
TGTGCCAGCAGTTTCCGAACAGGGCTTTTGGTTGATGGCTACACCTTC
>.|TRBJ2-7|.|TRBV10-3
CATTRQGGYEQYF
TGTGCCACTACTCGGCAGGGGGGGTACGAGCAGTACTTC
>.|TRBJ1-1|.|TRBV12-3/TRBV12-4
CASSPSTGITEAFF
TGTGCCAGCAGCCCGTCTACAGGGATCACTGAAGCTTTCTTT
>once|TRBJ2-6|TRBD1|TRBV6-5
CASSWTQGDGANVLTF
TGTGCCAGCAGTTGGACACAGGGGGACGGGGCCAACGTCCTGACTTTC
>few|TRBJ2-7|.|TRBV3-1
CASSQVAGSSYEQYF
TGTGCCAGCAGCCAAGTGGCGGGAAGCTCCTACGAGCAGTACTTC
>.|TRBJ1-2|.|TRBV5-4
CASSLGPESYGYTF
TGTGCCAGCAGCTTGGGACCCGAGTCCTATGGCTACACCTTC
>.|TRBJ2-7|.|TRBV4-1
CASSHTMEFYEQYF
TGCGCCAGCAGCCATACGATGGAGTTCTACGAGCAGTACTTC
>.|TRBJ1-1|.|TRBV3-1
CASSFHRGTEAFF
TGTGCCAGCAGCTTTCACAGAGGGACTGAAGCTTTCTTT
>once|TRBJ2-3|.|TRBV20-1
CSGAGVSTDTQYF
TGCAGTGGGGCAGGGGTTAGCACAGATACGCAGTATTTT
>.|TRBJ2-1|TRBD2|TRBV20-1
CSAFDSGSRNEQFF
TGCAGTGCGTTTGATAGCGGGAGTCGGAATGAGCAGTTCTTC
>.|TRBJ2-5|TRBD2|TRBV5-4
CASSLASLAGSTPTQYF
TGTGCCAGCAGCTTGGCCTCATTAGCGGGGTCGACACCTACCCAGTACTTC
>.|TRBJ2-3|.|TRBV9
CASSESGSTDTQYF
TGTGCCAGCAGCGAAAGCGGGAGCACAGATACGCAGTATTTT
>once|TRBJ2-7|TRBD1|TRBV6-1
CASSERQGYEQYF
TGTGCCAGCAGTGAGAGACAGGGCTACGAGCAGTACTTC
>.|TRBJ1-5|.|TRBV9
CASSHLDGPNQPQHF
TGTGCCAGCAGCCATCTGGACGGCCCCAATCAGCCCCAGCATTTT